These 32 T cell receptor beta chains share one sample of origin, sequenced in a study of siplizumab effects on memory and regulatory T cells. Some clones are missing from TCRdb's copy, which holds only in-frame ones; the method was immunoSEQ multiplex PCR. Of more than 85,000 clones in the sample, about nine tenths were seen once. Sequencing was performed on CD4+ T cells sorted from blood. The receptors stem from a human donor in good health.

The chain couples TRBV14 to TRBJ2-7; D not resolved. V lost 1 base to trimming and J lost 1 base, with 17 bases between them. Germline V gene data show CDR1 as SGHDN and CDR2 as FVKESK. This CDR3 is built from 17 residues. The CDR3 loop reads CASSQVPTRVGSYEQYF. The CDR3, as DNA: TGTGCCAGCAGCCAAGTCCCTACTCGTGTTGGATCCTACGAGCAGTACTTC. Full variable domain (outside the CDR3, taken from reference TRBV14 and TRBJ2-7): EAGVTQFPSHSVIEKGQTVTLRCDPISGHDNLYWYRRVMGKEIKFLLHFVKESKQDESGMPNNRFLAERTGGTYSTLKVQPAELEDSGVYFCASSQVPTRVGSYEQYFGPGTRLTVT.

This rearrangement joins TRBV6-6 to TRBJ2-1; D not resolved. Germline loops: CDR1 MNHNY, CDR2 SVGAGI (reference sequence). The length of the CDR3 is 11 residues. V lost 7 bases to trimming and J lost 9 bases, with 10 bases between them. The CDR3 region is CASNSGFEQFF. CDR3 sequence (DNA): TGTGCCAGCAATTCAGGATTTGAGCAGTTCTTC.

This CDR3 is CATADLRRISGANVLTF. The CDR3 DNA follows: TGTGCCACCGCGGACCTACGTCGAATTTCTGGGGCCAACGTCCTGACTTTC. This rearrangement joins TRBV27 to TRBJ2-6; D is undetermined. Trimming removed 10 bases from V and 1 base from J, with 20 bases in between. Germline CDR1 reads MNHEY; CDR2 reads SMNVEV (reference sequence). This CDR3 comprises 17 residues.

The V and J genes are TRBV28 and TRBJ1-5; 8 bases fit TRBD1. The CDR3 extends over 13 amino acids. Germline CDR1 is MDHEN and CDR2 is SYDVKM. The V gene end was trimmed by 7 bases and the J gene end by 7 bases; junction bases not matched to a gene: 6. CDR3 amino acids: CASKGQARQPQHF. The CDR3 coding sequence is TGTGCCAGCAAGGGACAGGCAAGACAGCCCCAGCATTTT. Full variable domain (outside the CDR3, taken from reference TRBV28 and TRBJ1-5): DVKVTQSSRYLVKRTGEKVFLECVQDMDHENMFWYRQDPGLGLRLIYFSYDVKMKEKGDIPEGYSVSREKKERFSLILESASTNQTSMYLCASKGQARQPQHFGDGTRLSIL.

This chain connects TRBV5-1 to TRBJ2-7; TRBD1 might be the D (6 bases). V lost 3 bases and J lost 3, with 10 bases in between. This CDR3 is built from 13 residues. Germline V CDR1 and CDR2: SGHRS, YFSETQ. The DNA for the CDR3 is TGCGCCAGCAGCTCAGGACAGTTCTACGAGCAGTACTTC. Translation: CASSSGQFYEQYF.

The chain links TRBV9 to TRBJ2-1, with 9 bases aligning to TRBD2. The J segment lost 8 bases and the V segment lost 0 bases, leaving 6 bases of the junction unmatched. The CDR3 loop spans 15 amino acids. Germline V gene sequence: CDR1 SGDLS, CDR2 YYNGEE. CDR3 DNA: TGTGCCAGCAGCGTAGATGGACTAGCGAGCCATGAGCAGTTCTTC. It encodes CASSVDGLASHEQFF. The whole variable domain, filled in from reference TRBV9 and TRBJ2-1, reads DSGVTQTPKHLITATGQRVTLRCSPRSGDLSVYWYQQSLDQGLQFLIQYYNGEERAKGNILERFSAQQFPDLHSELNLSSLELGDSALYFCASSVDGLASHEQFFGPGTRLTVL.

This sequence joins TRBV19 and TRBJ2-1, with 15 bases fitting TRBD2. J gave up 4 bases and V 4 bases, and 2 bases lay outside the gene matches. Germline-derived CDR1 and CDR2 are LNHDA and SQIVND (reference sequence). The CDR3 runs 16 residues. This CDR3 is CASSNGLAGGYNEQFF. CDR3 in DNA: TGTGCCAGTAGTAACGGACTAGCGGGAGGGTACAATGAGCAGTTCTTC.

The chain uses TRBV29-1 and TRBJ2-3; 7 nucleotides match TRBD2. CDR3 size: 15 residues. CDR1 and CDR2 from the germline V gene are SQVTM and ANQGSEA. V gave up 5 bases and J gave up 0 bases; unmatched junction bases: 8. CDR3 amino acids: CSVFAGVGSTDTQYF. CDR3 in DNA: TGCAGCGTTTTCGCGGGAGTTGGCAGCACAGATACGCAGTATTTT.

The chain carries TRBV21-1 and TRBJ1-4. TRBV21-1 is classified as a pseudogene. CDR3 size: 15 residues. CDR3 nucleotides: TGTGCCAGCAGCAAAGACGGGGGATCTTGTGAAAAACTGTTTTTT. This encodes CASSKDGGSCEKLFF.

This clone was counted only a few times. V usage is TRBV30 and J usage is TRBJ1-5; D is uncertain. Germline V gene data show CDR1 as GTSNPN and CDR2 as SVGIG (reference sequence). This CDR3 is 14 amino acids long. The V and J ends lost 3 bases and 7 bases respectively, with 16 bases between them. The CDR3 bases are TGTGCCTGGAGCCCAACTCTGGGCGGGCAGCCCCAGCATTTT. It yields the protein CAWSPTLGGQPQHF.

The rearrangement links TRBV25-1 to TRBJ1-2; D is possibly TRBD1 (6 bases). Trimming pared 1 base from V and 5 bases from J, leaving 11 bases between. Germline V gene lookup returns CDR1 MGHDK and CDR2 SYGVNS. The CDR3 runs to 14 residues. The CDR3: CASSELGAGYGYTF. The CDR3 DNA sequence: TGTGCCAGCAGTGAATTGGGGGCAGGGTATGGCTACACCTTC.

The chain uses TRBV27 and TRBJ2-3; 7 bases are shared with TRBD1. The CDR3 loop spans 17 amino acids. With V trimmed by 5 bases and J by 2 bases, 13 bases remained unmatched. Germline V gives CDR1 MNHEY, CDR2 SMNVEV (reference sequence). The CDR3: CASSPLWTGKTTDTQYF. CDR3 DNA sequence: TGTGCCAGCAGTCCACTCTGGACAGGAAAAACCACAGATACGCAGTATTTT.

About this clone: Germline and junction disagree at one end, which may indicate a read error. The rearrangement uses TRBV28 and TRBJ2-3; TRBD1 matches at 9 bases. Germline CDR1 reads MDHEN; CDR2 reads SYDVKM. This CDR3 has 16 residues. The CDR3 DNA reads as TGTGCCAGTAGTTTCCCGGGACAGGGATACACAGATACGCAGTATTTT. Protein: CASSFPGQGYTDTQYF. The variable domain in full, completed from reference TRBV28 and TRBJ2-3, reads DVKVTQSSRYLVKRTGEKVFLECVQDMDHENMFWYRQDPGLGLRLIYFSYDVKMKEKGDIPEGYSVSREKKERFSLILESASTNQTSMYLCASSFPGQGYTDTQYFGPGTRLTVL.

The V call is TRBV28, the J call TRBJ1-6, with unresolved D. With 9 bases removed from V and 10 bases from J, the gap between germline ends came to 13 bases. The CDR3 length is 12 residues. The germline CDR1 and CDR2 sequences are MDHEN and SYDVKM. CDR3 nucleotide sequence: TGTGCCAGTTCTCTCGGGAGCTCACCCCTCCACTTT. Translating it yields CASSLGSSPLHF.

The V gene is TRBV9, the J gene TRBJ2-7; 8 positions match TRBD1. Trimming took 0 bases from V and 4 from J; bases not matched to a gene: 6. This CDR3 has 15 residues. The germline CDR1 and CDR2 sequences are SGDLS and YYNGEE. This CDR3 reads CASSVAVGQGYEQYF. In DNA form, the CDR3 reads TGTGCCAGCAGCGTAGCTGTCGGACAGGGTTACGAGCAGTACTTC.

This chain links TRBV27 with TRBJ2-1, with 9 bases aligning to TRBD2. This CDR3 comprises 15 residues. Germline CDR1 is MNHEY and CDR2 is SMNVEV (reference sequence). The V segment lost 7 bases and the J segment 9 bases; nucleotides outside the gene matches: 13. The CDR3 region has the DNA TGTGCCAGCATGGCGGGAGGGGCTGGAATCGGTGAGCAGTTCTTC. Its protein is CASMAGGAGIGEQFF.

The V call is TRBV6-1, the J call TRBJ1-6; D remains unclear. The CDR3 consists of 16 residues. V lost 2 bases and J lost 8, with 16 bases in between. Germline V gene lookup returns CDR1 MNHNS and CDR2 SASEGT. The CDR3 DNA follows: TGTGCCAGCAGTGAATCAACGGGGATAGGAGATTCACCCCTCCACTTT. It is translated as CASSESTGIGDSPLHF.

The V and J genes are TRBV6-4 and TRBJ1-1, with a tentative D call TRBD1 (6 bases). The CDR3 runs 14 residues. V was pared by 6 bases and J by 3 bases, with 14 bases between. Germline V CDR1 and CDR2: MRHNA, SNTAGT. This CDR3 is CASRDSSLDTEAFF. CDR3 coding DNA: TGTGCCAGCAGGGACAGTAGCTTGGACACTGAAGCTTTCTTT.

The chain carries TRBV27 and TRBJ2-7; 7 bases are a match to TRBD2. There are 11 residues in the CDR3. CDR1 is MNHEY, CDR2 SMNVEV, per germline (reference sequence). The junction had 2 bases not matched to a gene; V was cut back by 7 bases and J by 5 bases. As DNA, the CDR3 is TGTGCCAGCATCGCGGGGGACGAGCAGTACTTC. Its protein is CASIAGDEQYF.

The chain uses TRBV30 and TRBJ1-3, with a possible D match to TRBD1 (6 bases). With 3 bases removed from V and 2 bases from J, the gap between germline ends came to 14 bases. Germline CDR1 GTSNPN, CDR2 SVGIG (reference sequence). This CDR3 spans 15 amino acids. CDR3 sequence (DNA): TGTGCCTGGAGGGGGGTAACAGGGCCTGGAAACACCATATATTTT. Residues: CAWRGVTGPGNTIYF.

This chain connects TRBV2 to TRBJ1-5; weak D call: TRBD1 (6 bases). CDR1 SNHLY and CDR2 FYNNEI come from the germline V gene. Between the trimmed V and J ends, which lost 7 bases and 6 bases, there was a span of 13 bases. The CDR3 has 13 amino acids. CDR3 in amino acids: CASTKTGTQPQHF. CDR3 bases: TGTGCCAGCACAAAAACAGGGACTCAGCCCCAGCATTTT.

The J gene is TRBJ2-7, the V gene TRBV5-1; tentatively, D is TRBD1 (5 bases). This CDR3 is built from 15 residues. Germline V gene sequence: CDR1 SGHRS, CDR2 YFSETQ. V shed 0 bases and J shed 2 bases, with 12 bases lying between them. CDR3 DNA sequence: TGCGCCAGCAGCTTGGCCCCTCAGGGCACCTACGAGCAGTACTTC. It codes for CASSLAPQGTYEQYF.

The chain has TRBV19 and TRBJ1-4; the D is unclear. The ends were cut back, 0 bases at V and 3 bases at J, with 8 bases in the middle. Germline V CDR1 and CDR2: LNHDA, SQIVND (reference sequence). The CDR3 contains 15 residues. The CDR3 is CASSIEGRSNEKLFF. The CDR3 DNA is TGTGCCAGTAGTATAGAGGGAAGATCTAATGAAAAACTGTTTTTT.

The CDR3 bases are TGTGCCAGCTCACCAGGTCAGGGGATCGGCGAGCAGTACTTC. It codes for CASSPGQGIGEQYF. The rearrangement links TRBV18 to TRBJ2-7; TRBD1 might be the D (6 bases). The V and J ends lost 2 bases and 6 bases respectively, with 14 bases between them. The germline V gene has CDR1 KGHSH and CDR2 LQKENI. CDR3 length equals 14 residues.

The rearrangement links TRBV5-8 to TRBJ1-1; 10 bases are shared with TRBD1. CDR1 and CDR2 (germline): SGHTS, YDEGEE. J gave up 2 bases and V 0 bases, and 13 bases lay outside the gene matches. CDR3 length equals 19 residues. The chain's CDR3 is CASSLAVAGTGAYNTEAFF. CDR3 DNA sequence: TGTGCCAGCAGCTTGGCCGTCGCCGGGACAGGGGCCTATAACACTGAAGCTTTCTTT.

The rearrangement uses TRBV11-3 and TRBJ2-1, with 10 nucleotides matching TRBD2. Losses at the gene ends were 6 bases for V and 6 bases for J; bases not matched to a gene: 11. Germline V gene sequence: CDR1 SGHNT, CDR2 YENEEA. This CDR3 has 16 residues. CDR3: CASSTLWVAGGNEQFF. CDR3 sequence (DNA): TGTGCCAGCAGTACCCTCTGGGTAGCGGGGGGCAATGAGCAGTTCTTC.

V gene TRBV2 combines with J gene TRBJ2-5, with 12 bases aligning to TRBD1. The V gene's germline CDR1 is SNHLY and CDR2 FYNNEI. CDR3 length: 15 amino acids. V lost 6 bases, J lost 5 bases, and 7 bases stayed unmatched. The CDR3 DNA reads TGTGCCAGCAGGGAGGGGACAGGGGGCGCGGAGACCCAGTACTTC. It translates to CASREGTGGAETQYF.

The chain employs TRBV18 and TRBJ2-7; D is unclear. Germline V CDR1 and CDR2: KGHSH, LQKENI. The CDR3 is 12 residues long. V was trimmed by 1 base and J by 5 bases, leaving 6 bases between them. For the CDR3, the DNA is TGTGCCAGCTCACCACTGAGCGACGAGCAGTACTTC. It specifies CASSPLSDEQYF.

The rearrangement uses TRBV4-1 and TRBJ2-1; D is tentatively TRBD1 or TRBD2 (5 bases each). Trimming left V 1 base short and J 4 bases short, with 17 bases between. CDR3 length equals 17 residues. The germline V gene has CDR1 MGHRA and CDR2 YSYEKL. This CDR3 reads CASSQGGRYKGYNEQFF. CDR3 nucleotides: TGCGCCAGCAGCCAAGGGGGACGGTATAAAGGTTACAATGAGCAGTTCTTC.

The chain recombines TRBV11-3 with TRBJ2-1, with 10 bases matching TRBD2. Losses at the gene ends were 5 bases for V and 7 bases for J; bases not matched to a gene: 8. Per germline, CDR1 SGHNT and CDR2 YENEEA. The CDR3 has 15 residues. Here the CDR3 reads CASSPLAGRNNEQFF. The DNA for the CDR3 is TGTGCCAGCAGCCCACTAGCGGGACGGAATAATGAGCAGTTCTTC. Combining the CDR3 with reference TRBV11-3 and TRBJ2-1 gives the whole variable domain EAGVVQSPRYKIIEKKQPVAFWCNPISGHNTLYWYLQNLGQGPELLIRYENEEAVDDSQLPKDRFSAERLKGVDSTLKIQPAELGDSAVYLCASSPLAGRNNEQFFGPGTRLTVL.

This chain connects TRBV5-6 to TRBJ2-4, with D possibly TRBD1 on 6 matching bases. Germline V gene lookup returns CDR1 SGHDT and CDR2 YYEEEE. Trimming removed 4 bases from V and 1 base from J, with 9 bases in between. The CDR3 extends over 14 amino acids. The CDR3 here is CASSLQGAKNIQYF. The CDR3 coding sequence is TGTGCCAGCAGCCTTCAGGGGGCCAAAAACATTCAGTACTTC. Together with reference TRBV5-6 and TRBJ2-4, the CDR3 gives the full variable domain: DAGVTQSPTHLIKTRGQQVTLRCSPKSGHDTVSWYQQALGQGPQFIFQYYEEEERQRGNFPDRFSGHQFPNYSSELNVNALLLGDSALYLCASSLQGAKNIQYFGAGTRLSVL.

J is TRBJ2-7 and V is TRBV29-1; perhaps D is TRBD1 or TRBD2 (7 bases each). This CDR3 is built from 14 residues. Germline V gives CDR1 SQVTM, CDR2 ANQGSEA. V lost 6 bases to trimming and J lost 5 bases, with 20 bases between them. The CDR3 here is CSVGRGRGQDEQYF. CDR3 DNA: TGCAGCGTGGGGAGAGGGAGGGGGCAAGACGAGCAGTACTTC.